The rows below give T cell receptor beta chains drawn from one sample of a study of cytomegalovirus exposure and HLA in healthy donors. Here immunoSEQ multiplex PCR was the method, and the copy in TCRdb shows in-frame clones only, minus some. The table lists around 140,000 clones, 94% of them singletons, with about 2% in the top ten. The sample was PBMCs. Receptors originate from a man younger than 35 in good health and CMV-seropositive. The CDR3 runs from the conserved cysteine through the conserved F or W. Rows give clone size only sometimes, using once, few, many, or a class for an expanded clone.

v_gene: TRBV10-3
abundance: .
j_gene: TRBJ1-1
CDR3aa: CAISAQSNTEAFF

v_gene: TRBV11-2
abundance: once
j_gene: TRBJ2-6
CDR3aa: CASSLRGAGHNVLTF

v_gene: TRBV9
abundance: few
j_gene: TRBJ1-1
CDR3aa: CASSPGTEAFF

v_gene: TRBV7-6
abundance: .
j_gene: TRBJ1-1
CDR3aa: CASSLDRQGQDTEAFF

v_gene: TRBV6-5
abundance: .
j_gene: TRBJ1-1
CDR3aa: CASSYGAEIMNTEAFF

v_gene: TRBV5-1
abundance: .
j_gene: TRBJ2-3
CDR3aa: CASSWGQGGTNTQYF

v_gene: TRBV28
abundance: few
j_gene: TRBJ2-2
CDR3aa: CASSPRTSTGELFF

v_gene: TRBV7-2
abundance: .
j_gene: TRBJ2-3
CDR3aa: CASSPDSGRTDTQYF

v_gene: TRBV5-1
abundance: .
j_gene: TRBJ1-5
CDR3aa: CASSLGTDSNQPQHF

v_gene: TRBV9
abundance: .
j_gene: TRBJ2-1
CDR3aa: CASSVRDRVYNEQFF

v_gene: TRBV27
abundance: .
j_gene: TRBJ2-2
CDR3aa: CASSFGDDTGELFF

v_gene: TRBV5-4
abundance: .
j_gene: TRBJ2-3
CDR3aa: CASSLAGHRGDTQYF

v_gene: TRBV5-4
abundance: once
j_gene: TRBJ1-2
CDR3aa: CASSLRGTGPSGYTF

v_gene: TRBV5-4
abundance: .
j_gene: TRBJ2-3
CDR3aa: CASSLSSALGDTQYF

v_gene: TRBV11-1
abundance: .
j_gene: TRBJ2-7
CDR3aa: CASSLRGGTGSYEQYF

v_gene: TRBV5-1
abundance: .
j_gene: TRBJ2-3
CDR3aa: CASSFITLAGTDTQYF

v_gene: TRBV5-4
abundance: .
j_gene: TRBJ2-1
CDR3aa: CASSSSGLAGEYEQFF

v_gene: TRBV28
abundance: .
j_gene: TRBJ1-5
CDR3aa: CASSLRSQPQHF

v_gene: TRBV6-5
abundance: .
j_gene: TRBJ2-3
CDR3aa: CASSFSGSSTDTQYF

v_gene: TRBV27
abundance: .
j_gene: TRBJ2-1
CDR3aa: CAEQEGTSGSIIGNEQFF

v_gene: TRBV11-3
abundance: few
j_gene: TRBJ2-3
CDR3aa: CASSTRLASDTQYF

v_gene: TRBV4-2
abundance: .
j_gene: TRBJ1-2
CDR3aa: CASSQDQTGAVGYTF

v_gene: TRBV7-2
abundance: .
j_gene: TRBJ2-1
CDR3aa: CASSLGQNNEQFF

v_gene: TRBV13
abundance: .
j_gene: TRBJ2-1
CDR3aa: CASSSSSVQFPGLRGGLNEQFF

v_gene: TRBV7-2
abundance: .
j_gene: TRBJ1-2
CDR3aa: CASTAGTGYTF

v_gene: TRBV5-1
abundance: .
j_gene: TRBJ2-2
CDR3aa: CASSLDRGNGELFF

v_gene: TRBV9
abundance: .
j_gene: TRBJ2-7
CDR3aa: CASSPRSGSSYEQYF

v_gene: TRBV19
abundance: .
j_gene: TRBJ2-1
CDR3aa: CASKVGLAGEFDEQFF

v_gene: TRBV19
abundance: .
j_gene: TRBJ2-1
CDR3aa: CASSSDRGIDNEQFF

v_gene: TRBV9
abundance: .
j_gene: TRBJ2-7
CDR3aa: CASSVMGVSGSEQYF

v_gene: TRBV7-2
abundance: .
j_gene: TRBJ2-7
CDR3aa: CASSLFEGAYEQYF

v_gene: TRBV19
abundance: .
j_gene: TRBJ2-2
CDR3aa: CASSNRRPNTGELFF

v_gene: TRBV6-1
abundance: .
j_gene: TRBJ2-2
CDR3aa: CASSRQGAGAGELFF

v_gene: TRBV19
abundance: .
j_gene: TRBJ2-5
CDR3aa: CASSVTGVAETQYF

v_gene: TRBV2
abundance: once
j_gene: TRBJ2-7
CDR3aa: CASTMGGRPYEQYF

v_gene: TRBV18
abundance: .
j_gene: TRBJ2-7
CDR3aa: CASSPRSRLAGGEQYF

v_gene: TRBV13
abundance: .
j_gene: TRBJ2-1
CDR3aa: CASSLGLTGGSYNEQFF

v_gene: TRBV7-8
abundance: .
j_gene: TRBJ1-2
CDR3aa: CASSLVGRRAGYTF

v_gene: TRBV11-2
abundance: .
j_gene: TRBJ2-7
CDR3aa: CASRSGSGSYEQYF

v_gene: TRBV11-3
abundance: .
j_gene: TRBJ2-3
CDR3aa: CASSSGTVDTQYF

v_gene: TRBV6-5
abundance: .
j_gene: TRBJ2-1
CDR3aa: CASRDRGYNEQFF

v_gene: TRBV2
abundance: .
j_gene: TRBJ2-1
CDR3aa: CASSEEGPSYNEQFF

v_gene: TRBV10-1
abundance: many
j_gene: TRBJ2-7
CDR3aa: CASSAGTGGYEQYF

v_gene: TRBV11-2
abundance: .
j_gene: TRBJ1-2
CDR3aa: CASSTTSHRVNGYTF

v_gene: TRBV5-6
abundance: .
j_gene: TRBJ1-1
CDR3aa: CASSQGLGRMNTEAFF

v_gene: TRBV7-2
abundance: .
j_gene: TRBJ2-3
CDR3aa: CASRSRAGKDTQYF

v_gene: TRBV27
abundance: .
j_gene: TRBJ2-2
CDR3aa: CASSHGTSGRTRISGELFF

v_gene: TRBV28
abundance: once
j_gene: TRBJ2-6
CDR3aa: CASHRGTGANVLTF

v_gene: TRBV29-1
abundance: .
j_gene: TRBJ2-3
CDR3aa: CSVAGGPGTDTQYF

v_gene: TRBV7-2
abundance: .
j_gene: TRBJ2-5
CDR3aa: CASSLDRETQYF

v_gene: TRBV6-1
abundance: once
j_gene: TRBJ2-7
CDR3aa: CASGMGPGSHYEQYF

v_gene: TRBV4-2
abundance: .
j_gene: TRBJ1-2
CDR3aa: CASSQERDYTF

v_gene: TRBV5-1
abundance: .
j_gene: TRBJ2-3
CDR3aa: CASRDGTGGRTDTQYF

v_gene: TRBV2
abundance: .
j_gene: TRBJ1-3
CDR3aa: CASREDSNYSGNTIYF

v_gene: TRBV6-1
abundance: .
j_gene: TRBJ1-5
CDR3aa: CASRGMTGGGQPQHF

v_gene: TRBV2
abundance: .
j_gene: TRBJ2-1
CDR3aa: CASSEVSGLAGAWGVNNEQFF